The clone carrying this TCR beta chain was found many times. These data come from a study of lung T cells in sarcoidosis with Löfgren's syndrome. Study information: Löfgren's syndrome patients were the main repertoire analysis focus.

With 5 bases clipped from V and 5 bases from J, the junction kept 14 bases outside the gene matches. The CDR3 is made up of 17 amino acids. Germline-derived CDR1 and CDR2 are SGHTA and FQGNSA. TCRdb passed the reads through MiXCR, listing each CDR3 protein once. Of under 20,000 distinct CDR3 sequences listed, roughly a fifth were seen once; the top ten hold less than 0.95%. The sequencing input was CD4+ T cells from bronchoalveolar lavage. This sequence was found in a human donor with sarcoidosis (Löfgren's syndrome or another form), or a control subject (not recorded which). The chain links TRBV7-2 to TRBJ2-3; 9 positions agree with TRBD2. CDR3 bases: TGTGCCAGCAGCACTAGCCGACTAGCGGCCGCCGGAGATACGCAGTATTTT. This gives the protein CASSTSRLAAAGDTQYF.